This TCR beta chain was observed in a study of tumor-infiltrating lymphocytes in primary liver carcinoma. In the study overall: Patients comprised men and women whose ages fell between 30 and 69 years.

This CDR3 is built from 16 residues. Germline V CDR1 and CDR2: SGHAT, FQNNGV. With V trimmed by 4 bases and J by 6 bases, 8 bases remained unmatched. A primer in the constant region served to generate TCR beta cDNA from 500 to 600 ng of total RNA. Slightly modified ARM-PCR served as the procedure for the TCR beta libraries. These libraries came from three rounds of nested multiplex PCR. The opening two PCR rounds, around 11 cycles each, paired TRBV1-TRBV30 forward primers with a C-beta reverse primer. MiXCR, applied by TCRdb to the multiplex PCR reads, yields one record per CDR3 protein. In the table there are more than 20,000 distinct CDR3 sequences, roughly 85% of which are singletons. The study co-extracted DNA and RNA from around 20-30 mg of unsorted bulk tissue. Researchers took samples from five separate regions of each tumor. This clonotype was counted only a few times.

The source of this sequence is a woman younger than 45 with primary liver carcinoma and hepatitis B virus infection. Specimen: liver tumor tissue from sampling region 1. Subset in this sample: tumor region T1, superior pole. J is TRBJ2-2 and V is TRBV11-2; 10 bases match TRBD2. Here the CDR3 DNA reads TGTGCCAGCAGCTCGACACGTAGCGGGAGGTCCGGGGAGCTGTTTTTT. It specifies CASSSTRSGRSGELFF.